This T cell receptor (beta chain) was identified in a study of somatic mutations in cytotoxic T cells in rheumatoid arthritis. Across the study: Some V beta antibody-stained T-cell populations were flow-sorted at nearly 100% purity, including V beta1+ cells sequenced for TCRB. Study-wide points: Among rheumatoid arthritis patients and age-matched healthy controls, CD8+ T-cell clonality was not significantly different. TRBV07's slight underrepresentation, observed in rheumatoid arthritis patients, lacked adjustment for multiple comparisons.

Repertoires were generated with immunoSEQ multiplex PCR, while TCRdb's copy carries only in-frame clones and drops some. The repertoire has roughly 4,500 clones, about 89% of them found once; the top ten carry 25% to 35%. Concerning this clone itself: Its antigen remains unidentified.

Germline lookup yields CDR1 SNHLY and CDR2 FYNNEI. Deletions cut 4 bases from V and 0 bases from J, with 13 bases between. The CDR3 runs to 16 residues. Positive selection with magnetic beads achieved the isolation of CD4+ and CD8+ cells, followed by a flow cytometry check of purity. The genes are TRBV2 and TRBJ2-4; perhaps TRBD2 as D (6 bases). Material for sequencing was CD8+ T cells sorted from blood. The TCR originated in a woman between 70 and 85 years old with rheumatoid arthritis. The CDR3 region has the DNA TGTGCCAGCAGTGGACGGACTAAACTAGCCAAAAACATTCAGTACTTC. Protein: CASSGRTKLAKNIQYF.